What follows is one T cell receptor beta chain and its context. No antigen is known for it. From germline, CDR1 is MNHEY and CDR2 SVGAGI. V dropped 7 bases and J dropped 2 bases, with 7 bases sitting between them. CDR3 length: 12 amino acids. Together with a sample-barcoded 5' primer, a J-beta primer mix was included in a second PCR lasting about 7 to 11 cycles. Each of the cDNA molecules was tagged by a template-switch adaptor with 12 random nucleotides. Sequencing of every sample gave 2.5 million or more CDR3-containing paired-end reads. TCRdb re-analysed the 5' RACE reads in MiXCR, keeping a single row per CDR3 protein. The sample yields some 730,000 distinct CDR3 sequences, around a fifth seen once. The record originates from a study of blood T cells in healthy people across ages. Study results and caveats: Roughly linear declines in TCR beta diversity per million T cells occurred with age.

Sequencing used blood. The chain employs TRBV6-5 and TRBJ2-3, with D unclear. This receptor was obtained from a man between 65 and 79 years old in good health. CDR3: CASKATTDTQYF. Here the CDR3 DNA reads TGTGCCAGCAAGGCGACCACAGATACGCAGTATTTT.